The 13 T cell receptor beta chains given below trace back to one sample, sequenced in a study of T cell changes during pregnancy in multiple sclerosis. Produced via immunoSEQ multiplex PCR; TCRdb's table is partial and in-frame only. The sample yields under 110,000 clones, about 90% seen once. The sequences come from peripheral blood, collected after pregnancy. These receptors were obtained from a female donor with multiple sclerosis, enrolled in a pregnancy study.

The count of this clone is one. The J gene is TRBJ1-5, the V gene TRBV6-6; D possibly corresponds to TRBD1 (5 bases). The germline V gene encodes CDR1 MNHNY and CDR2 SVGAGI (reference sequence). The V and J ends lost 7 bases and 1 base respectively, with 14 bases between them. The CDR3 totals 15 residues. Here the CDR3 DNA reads TGTGCCAGCACTGCCTCGGGACTCAGCAATCAGCCCCAGCATTTT. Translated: CASTASGLSNQPQHF.

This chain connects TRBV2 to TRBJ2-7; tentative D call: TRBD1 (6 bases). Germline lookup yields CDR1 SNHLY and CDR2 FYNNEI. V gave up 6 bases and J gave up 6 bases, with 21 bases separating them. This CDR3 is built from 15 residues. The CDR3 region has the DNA TGTGCCAGCAGGCAAACAGGGTTCGCCTCGATCGAGCAGTACTTC. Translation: CASRQTGFASIEQYF.

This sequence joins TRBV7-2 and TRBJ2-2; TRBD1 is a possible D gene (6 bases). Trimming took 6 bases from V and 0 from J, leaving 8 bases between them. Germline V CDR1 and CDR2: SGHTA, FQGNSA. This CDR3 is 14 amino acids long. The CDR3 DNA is TGTGCCAGCAGAAGGACAGCGAACACCGGGGAGCTGTTTTTT. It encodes CASRRTANTGELFF.

CDR3 nucleotides: TGTGCCAGCAGTACGCTCCCCCTGCGGCGGACCTACGAGCAGTACTTC. Its protein product is CASSTLPLRRTYEQYF. The chain is built from TRBV27 and TRBJ2-7; no reliable D call. Deletions cut 5 bases from V and 2 bases from J, with 19 bases between. The CDR3 contains 16 residues. Germline CDR1 is MNHEY and CDR2 is SMNVEV (reference sequence).

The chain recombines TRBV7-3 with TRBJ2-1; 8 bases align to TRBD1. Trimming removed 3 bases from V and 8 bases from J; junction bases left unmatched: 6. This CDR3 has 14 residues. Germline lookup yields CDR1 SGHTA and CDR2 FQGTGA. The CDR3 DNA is TGTGCCAGCAGCTTTGACAGGGGAAACTATGAGCAGTTCTTC. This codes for CASSFDRGNYEQFF.

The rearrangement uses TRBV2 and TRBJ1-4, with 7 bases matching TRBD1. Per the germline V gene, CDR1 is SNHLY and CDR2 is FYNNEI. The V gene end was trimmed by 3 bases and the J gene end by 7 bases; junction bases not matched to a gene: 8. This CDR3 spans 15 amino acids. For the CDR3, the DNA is TGTGCCAGCAGTGACCTGACAGGGAGAAGTGAAAAACTGTTTTTT. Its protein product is CASSDLTGRSEKLFF.

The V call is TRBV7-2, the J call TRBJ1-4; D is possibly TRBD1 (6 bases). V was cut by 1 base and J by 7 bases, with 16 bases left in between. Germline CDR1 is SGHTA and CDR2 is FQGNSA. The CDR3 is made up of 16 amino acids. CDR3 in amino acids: CASSLGAGGVGEKLFF. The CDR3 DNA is TGTGCCAGCAGCTTAGGGGCTGGGGGCGTCGGTGAAAAACTGTTTTTT. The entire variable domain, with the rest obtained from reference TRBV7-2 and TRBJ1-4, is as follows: GAGVSQSPSNKVTEKGKDVELRCDPISGHTALYWYRQSLGQGLEFLIYFQGNSAPDKSGLPSDRFSAERTGGSVSTLTIQRTQQEDSAVYLCASSLGAGGVGEKLFFGSGTQLSVL.

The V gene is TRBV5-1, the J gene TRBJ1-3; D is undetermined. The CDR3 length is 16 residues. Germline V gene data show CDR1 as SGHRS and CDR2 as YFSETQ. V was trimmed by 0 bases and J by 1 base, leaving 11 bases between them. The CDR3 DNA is TGCGCCAGCAGCTTGGGCGGGATGACTTCTGGAAACACCATATATTTT. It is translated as CASSLGGMTSGNTIYF.

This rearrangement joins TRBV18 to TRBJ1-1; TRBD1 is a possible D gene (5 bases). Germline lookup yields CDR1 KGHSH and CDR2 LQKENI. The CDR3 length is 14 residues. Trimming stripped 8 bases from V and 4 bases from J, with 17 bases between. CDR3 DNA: TGTGCCAGCACAGACTCGGGGGGTGGCACTGAAGCTTTCTTT. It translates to CASTDSGGGTEAFF.

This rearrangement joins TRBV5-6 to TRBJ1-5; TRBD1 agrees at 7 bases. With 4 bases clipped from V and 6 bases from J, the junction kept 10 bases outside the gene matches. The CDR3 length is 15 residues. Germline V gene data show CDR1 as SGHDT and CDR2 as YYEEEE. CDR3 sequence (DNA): TGTGCCAGCAGCACCGGGACAGCCCTCGCTCAGCCCCAGCATTTT. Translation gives CASSTGTALAQPQHF. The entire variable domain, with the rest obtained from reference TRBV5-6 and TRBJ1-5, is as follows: DAGVTQSPTHLIKTRGQQVTLRCSPKSGHDTVSWYQQALGQGPQFIFQYYEEEERQRGNFPDRFSGHQFPNYSSELNVNALLLGDSALYLCASSTGTALAQPQHFGDGTRLSIL.

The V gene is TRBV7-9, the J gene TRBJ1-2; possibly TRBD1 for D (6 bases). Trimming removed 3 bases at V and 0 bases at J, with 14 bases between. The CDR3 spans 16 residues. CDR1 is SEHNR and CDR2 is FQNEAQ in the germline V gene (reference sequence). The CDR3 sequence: CASSFSGVPANYGYTF. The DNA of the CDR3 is TGTGCCAGCAGCTTTTCAGGGGTGCCAGCTAACTATGGCTACACCTTC. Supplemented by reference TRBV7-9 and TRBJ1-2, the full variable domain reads DTGVSQNPRHKITKRGQNVTFRCDPISEHNRLYWYRQTLGQGPEFLTYFQNEAQLEKSRLLSDRFSAERPKGSFSTLEIQRTEQGDSAMYLCASSFSGVPANYGYTFGSGTRLTVV.

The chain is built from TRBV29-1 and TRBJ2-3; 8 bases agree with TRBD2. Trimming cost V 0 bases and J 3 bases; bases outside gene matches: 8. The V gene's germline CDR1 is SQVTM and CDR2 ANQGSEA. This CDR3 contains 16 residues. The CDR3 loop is CSVEDLPGGRTDTQYF. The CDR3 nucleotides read TGCAGCGTTGAAGATCTTCCGGGGGGGCGAACAGATACGCAGTATTTT.

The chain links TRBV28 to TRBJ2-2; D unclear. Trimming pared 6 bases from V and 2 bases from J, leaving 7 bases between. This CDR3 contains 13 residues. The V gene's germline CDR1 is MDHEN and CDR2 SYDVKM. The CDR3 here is CASRLLNTGELFF. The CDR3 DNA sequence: TGTGCCAGCAGACTCTTAAACACCGGGGAGCTGTTTTTT.